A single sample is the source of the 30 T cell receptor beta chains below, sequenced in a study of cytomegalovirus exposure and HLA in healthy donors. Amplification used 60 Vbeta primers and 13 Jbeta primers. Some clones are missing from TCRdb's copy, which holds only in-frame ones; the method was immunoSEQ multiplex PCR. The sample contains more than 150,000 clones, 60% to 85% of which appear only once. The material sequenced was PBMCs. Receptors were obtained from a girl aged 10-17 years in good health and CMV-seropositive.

The CDR3 bases are TGTGCCAGTAGGTCAAATTACAGGGAAGAGGGCTATGGCTACACCTTC. This sequence encodes CASRSNYREEGYGYTF. The rearrangement uses TRBV19 and TRBJ1-2, with D tentatively TRBD1 (6 bases). The germline V gene encodes CDR1 LNHDA and CDR2 SQIVND (reference sequence). The V end lost 6 bases, the J end lost 4 bases, and 21 bases lay between the germline ends. CDR3 length: 16 amino acids.

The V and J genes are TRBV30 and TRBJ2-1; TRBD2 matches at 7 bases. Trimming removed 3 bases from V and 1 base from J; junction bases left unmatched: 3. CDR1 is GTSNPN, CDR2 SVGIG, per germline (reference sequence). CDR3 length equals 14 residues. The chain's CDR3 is CAWRLRGSYNEQFF. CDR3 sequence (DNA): TGTGCCTGGAGGTTGCGGGGGTCCTACAATGAGCAGTTCTTC.

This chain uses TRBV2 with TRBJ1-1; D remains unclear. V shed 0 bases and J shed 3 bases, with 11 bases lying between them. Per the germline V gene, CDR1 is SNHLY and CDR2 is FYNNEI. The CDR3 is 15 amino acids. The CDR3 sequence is CASSEALQGDTEAFF. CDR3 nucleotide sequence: TGTGCCAGCAGTGAAGCGCTTCAAGGAGACACTGAAGCTTTCTTT.

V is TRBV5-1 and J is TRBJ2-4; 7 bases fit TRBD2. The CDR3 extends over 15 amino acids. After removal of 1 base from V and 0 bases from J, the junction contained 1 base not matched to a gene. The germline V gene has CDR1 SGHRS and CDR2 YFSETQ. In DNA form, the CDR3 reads TGCGCCAGCAGCTTGAGGGAGGGAGCCAAAAACATTCAGTACTTC. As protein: CASSLREGAKNIQYF.

The CDR3 sequence is CASSWDRGATNEKLFF. The CDR3 nucleotides read TGTGCCAGCAGCTGGGACAGGGGTGCAACTAATGAAAAACTGTTTTTT. J is TRBJ1-4 and V is TRBV27, with 10 bases that match TRBD1. Germline V gives CDR1 MNHEY, CDR2 SMNVEV (reference sequence). The CDR3 totals 16 residues. J lost 0 bases, V lost 6 bases, and 4 bases had no gene match.

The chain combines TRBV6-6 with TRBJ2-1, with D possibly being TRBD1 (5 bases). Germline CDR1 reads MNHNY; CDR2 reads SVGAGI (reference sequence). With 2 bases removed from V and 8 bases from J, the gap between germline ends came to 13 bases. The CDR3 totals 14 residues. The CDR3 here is CASSYGQGTDEQFF. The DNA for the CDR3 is TGTGCCAGCAGTTACGGGCAGGGCACCGATGAGCAGTTCTTC.

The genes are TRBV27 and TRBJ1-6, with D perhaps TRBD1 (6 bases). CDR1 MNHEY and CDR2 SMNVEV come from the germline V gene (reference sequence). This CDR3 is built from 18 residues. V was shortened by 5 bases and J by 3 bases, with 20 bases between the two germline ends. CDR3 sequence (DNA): TGTGCCAGCAGTCTTAGGGGGGGCCCCTTAAACTATAATTCACCCCTCCACTTT. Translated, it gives CASSLRGGPLNYNSPLHF.

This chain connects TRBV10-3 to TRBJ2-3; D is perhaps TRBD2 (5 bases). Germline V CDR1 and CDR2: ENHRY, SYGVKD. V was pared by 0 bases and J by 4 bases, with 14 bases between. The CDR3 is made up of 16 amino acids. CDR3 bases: TGTGCCATCAGTGAGTCGCGCGGGTTAGGGCCAGATACGCAGTATTTT. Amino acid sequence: CAISESRGLGPDTQYF.

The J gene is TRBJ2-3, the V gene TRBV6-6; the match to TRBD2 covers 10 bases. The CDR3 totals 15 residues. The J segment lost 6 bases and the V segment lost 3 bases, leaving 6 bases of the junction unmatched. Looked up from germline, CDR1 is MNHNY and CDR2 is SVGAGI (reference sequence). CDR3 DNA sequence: TGTGCCAGCAGTTATACAGCGGGGGGGGTCGATACGCAGTATTTT. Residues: CASSYTAGGVDTQYF.

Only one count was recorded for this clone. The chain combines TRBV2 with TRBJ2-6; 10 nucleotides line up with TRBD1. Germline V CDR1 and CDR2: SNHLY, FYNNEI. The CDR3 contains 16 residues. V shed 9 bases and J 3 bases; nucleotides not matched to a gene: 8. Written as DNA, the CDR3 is TGTGCCAGTCGGGACAGGGGAGTACTTGGGGCCAACGTCCTGACTTTC. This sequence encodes CASRDRGVLGANVLTF.

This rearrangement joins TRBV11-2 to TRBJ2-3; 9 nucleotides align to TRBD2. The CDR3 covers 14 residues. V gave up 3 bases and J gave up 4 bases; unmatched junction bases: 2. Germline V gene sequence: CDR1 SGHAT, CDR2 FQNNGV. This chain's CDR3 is CASSFQRGADTQYF. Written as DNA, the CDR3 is TGTGCCAGCAGCTTCCAGCGGGGGGCAGATACGCAGTATTTT.

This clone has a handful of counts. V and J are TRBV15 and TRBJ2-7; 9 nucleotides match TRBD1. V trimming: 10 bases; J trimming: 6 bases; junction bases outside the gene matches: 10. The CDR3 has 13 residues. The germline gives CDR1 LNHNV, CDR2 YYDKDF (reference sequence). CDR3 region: CAIGTGLEGEQYF. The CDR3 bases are TGTGCCATCGGGACAGGGTTAGAAGGCGAGCAGTACTTC.

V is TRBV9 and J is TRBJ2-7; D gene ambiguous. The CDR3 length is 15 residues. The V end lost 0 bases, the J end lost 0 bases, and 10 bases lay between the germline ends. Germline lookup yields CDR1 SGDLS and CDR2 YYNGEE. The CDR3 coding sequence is TGTGCCAGCAGCGTAGGTGGCAGTTCCTCCTACGAGCAGTACTTC. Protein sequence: CASSVGGSSSYEQYF. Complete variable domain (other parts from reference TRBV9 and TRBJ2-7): DSGVTQTPKHLITATGQRVTLRCSPRSGDLSVYWYQQSLDQGLQFLIQYYNGEERAKGNILERFSAQQFPDLHSELNLSSLELGDSALYFCASSVGGSSSYEQYFGPGTRLTVT.

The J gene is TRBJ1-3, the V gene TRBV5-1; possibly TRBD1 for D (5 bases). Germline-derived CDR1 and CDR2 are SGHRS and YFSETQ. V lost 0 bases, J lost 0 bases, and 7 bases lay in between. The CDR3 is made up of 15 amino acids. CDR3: CASSLDTGSGNTIYF. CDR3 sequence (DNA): TGCGCCAGCAGCTTGGATACAGGCTCTGGAAACACCATATATTTT.

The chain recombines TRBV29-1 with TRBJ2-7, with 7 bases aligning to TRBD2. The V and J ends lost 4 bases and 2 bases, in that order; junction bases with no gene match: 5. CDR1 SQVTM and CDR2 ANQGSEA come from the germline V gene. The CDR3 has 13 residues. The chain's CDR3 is CSVGLADTYEQYF. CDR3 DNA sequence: TGCAGCGTTGGTCTAGCGGACACCTACGAGCAGTACTTC.

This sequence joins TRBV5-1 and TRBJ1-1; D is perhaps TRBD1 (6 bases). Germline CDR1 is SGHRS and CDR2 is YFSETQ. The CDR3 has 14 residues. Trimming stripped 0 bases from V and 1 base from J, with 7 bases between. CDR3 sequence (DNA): TGCGCCAGCAGCTTGGGGACAGAGAACACTGAAGCTTTCTTT. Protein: CASSLGTENTEAFF. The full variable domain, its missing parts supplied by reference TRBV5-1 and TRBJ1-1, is KAGVTQTPRYLIKTRGQQVTLSCSPISGHRSVSWYQQTPGQGLQFLFEYFSETQRNKGNFPGRFSGRQFSNSRSEMNVSTLELGDSALYLCASSLGTENTEAFFGQGTRLTVV.

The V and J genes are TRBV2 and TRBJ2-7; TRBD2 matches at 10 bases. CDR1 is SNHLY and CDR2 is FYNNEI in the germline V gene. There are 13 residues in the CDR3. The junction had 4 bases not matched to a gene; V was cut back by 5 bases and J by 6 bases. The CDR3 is CASSSLAGAEQYF. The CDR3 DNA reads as TGTGCCAGCAGTTCGCTAGCGGGGGCCGAGCAGTACTTC.

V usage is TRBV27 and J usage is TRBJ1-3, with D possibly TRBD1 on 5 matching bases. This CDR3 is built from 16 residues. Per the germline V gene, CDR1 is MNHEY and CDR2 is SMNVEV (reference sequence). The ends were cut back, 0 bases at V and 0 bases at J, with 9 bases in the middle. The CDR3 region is CASSLSGVLSGNTIYF. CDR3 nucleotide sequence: TGTGCCAGCAGTTTATCAGGGGTCCTCTCTGGAAACACCATATATTTT.

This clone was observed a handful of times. The chain's CDR3 is CASNRVNSPLHF. The CDR3 region has the DNA TGTGCCAGTAACCGAGTAAATTCACCCCTCCACTTT. This chain connects TRBV19 to TRBJ1-6; D unresolved. CDR1 and CDR2 (germline): LNHDA, SQIVND (reference sequence). V dropped 7 bases and J dropped 7 bases, with 8 bases sitting between them. This CDR3 has 12 amino acids. Full variable domain (remainder filled in from reference TRBV19 and TRBJ1-6): DGGITQSPKYLFRKEGQNVTLSCEQNLNHDAMYWYRQDPGQGLRLIYYSQIVNDFQKGDIAEGYSVSREKKESFPLTVTSAQKNPTAFYLCASNRVNSPLHFGNGTRLTVT.

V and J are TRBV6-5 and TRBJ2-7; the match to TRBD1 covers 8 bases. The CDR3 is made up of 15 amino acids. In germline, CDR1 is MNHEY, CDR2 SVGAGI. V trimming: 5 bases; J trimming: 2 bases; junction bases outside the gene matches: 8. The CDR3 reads CASSPSGGGTYEQYF. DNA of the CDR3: TGTGCCAGCAGTCCATCAGGGGGCGGGACCTACGAGCAGTACTTC.

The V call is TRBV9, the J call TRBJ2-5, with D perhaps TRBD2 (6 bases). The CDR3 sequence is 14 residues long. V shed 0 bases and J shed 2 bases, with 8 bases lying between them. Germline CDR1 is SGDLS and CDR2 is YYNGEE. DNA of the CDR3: TGTGCCAGCAGCGTAGGGGGACTTCAAGAGACCCAGTACTTC. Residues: CASSVGGLQETQYF.

CDR3 loop: CASSLGPRGNQPQHF. In DNA, the CDR3 is TGTGCCAGCAGTTTAGGGCCCAGGGGGAATCAGCCCCAGCATTTT. The rearrangement uses TRBV2 and TRBJ1-5; the match to TRBD1 covers 7 bases. The trim removed 5 bases at V and 4 bases at J, leaving 8 bases unmatched. This CDR3 is 15 amino acids long. CDR1 is SNHLY, CDR2 FYNNEI, per germline.

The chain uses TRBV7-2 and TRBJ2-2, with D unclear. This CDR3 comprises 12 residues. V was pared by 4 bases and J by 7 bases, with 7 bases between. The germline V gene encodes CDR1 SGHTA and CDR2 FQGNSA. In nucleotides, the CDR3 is TGTGCCAGCAGCTCGGTGAACGGGGAGCTGTTTTTT. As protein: CASSSVNGELFF.

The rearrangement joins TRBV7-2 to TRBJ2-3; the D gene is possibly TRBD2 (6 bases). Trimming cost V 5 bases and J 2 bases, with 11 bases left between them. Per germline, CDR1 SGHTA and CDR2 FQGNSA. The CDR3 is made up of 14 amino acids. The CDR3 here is CASSPRTNTDTQYF. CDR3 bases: TGTGCCAGCAGCCCACGGACTAACACAGATACGCAGTATTTT.

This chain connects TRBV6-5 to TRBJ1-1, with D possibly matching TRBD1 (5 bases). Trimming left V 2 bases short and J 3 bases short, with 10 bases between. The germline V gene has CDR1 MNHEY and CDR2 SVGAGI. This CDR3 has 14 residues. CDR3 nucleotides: TGTGCCAGCAGTTACCCCGGGGGACACACTGAAGCTTTCTTT. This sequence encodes CASSYPGGHTEAFF.

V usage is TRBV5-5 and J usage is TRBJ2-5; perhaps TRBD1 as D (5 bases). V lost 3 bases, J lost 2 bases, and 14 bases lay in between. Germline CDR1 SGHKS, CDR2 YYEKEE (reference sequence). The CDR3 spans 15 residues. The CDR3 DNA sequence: TGTGCCAGCAGCTCAAACCTACAGGTTCAAGAGACCCAGTACTTC. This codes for CASSSNLQVQETQYF. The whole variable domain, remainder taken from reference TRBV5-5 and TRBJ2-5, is DAGVTQSPTHLIKTRGQQVTLRCSPISGHKSVSWYQQVLGQGPQFIFQYYEKEERGRGNFPDRFSARQFPNYSSELNVNALLLGDSALYLCASSSNLQVQETQYFGPGTRLLVL.

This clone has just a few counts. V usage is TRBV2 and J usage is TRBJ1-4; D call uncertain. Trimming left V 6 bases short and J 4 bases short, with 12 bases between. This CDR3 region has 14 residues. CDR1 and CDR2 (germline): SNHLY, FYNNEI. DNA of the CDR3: TGTGCCAGCAGCGCTAGAGGTCGTAATGAAAAACTGTTTTTT. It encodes CASSARGRNEKLFF.

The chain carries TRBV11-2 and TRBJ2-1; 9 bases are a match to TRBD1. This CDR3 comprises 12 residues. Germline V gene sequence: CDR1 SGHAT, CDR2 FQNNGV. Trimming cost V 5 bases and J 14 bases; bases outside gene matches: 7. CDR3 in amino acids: CASSTGGQGEFF. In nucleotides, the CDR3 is TGTGCCAGCAGCACGGGGGGACAGGGAGAGTTCTTC.

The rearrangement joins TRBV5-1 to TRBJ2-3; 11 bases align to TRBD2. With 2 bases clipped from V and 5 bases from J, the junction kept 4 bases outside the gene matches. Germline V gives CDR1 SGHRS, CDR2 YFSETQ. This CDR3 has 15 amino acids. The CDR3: CASSFSGGAGDTQYF. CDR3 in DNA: TGCGCCAGCAGCTTTAGCGGGGGGGCCGGAGATACGCAGTATTTT.

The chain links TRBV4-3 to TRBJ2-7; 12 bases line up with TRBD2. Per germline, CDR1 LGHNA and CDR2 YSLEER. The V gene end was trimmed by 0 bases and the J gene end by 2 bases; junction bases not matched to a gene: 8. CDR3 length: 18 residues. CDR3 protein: CASSQEGRTSGAAYEQYF. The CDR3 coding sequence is TGCGCCAGCAGCCAAGAGGGAAGGACTAGCGGGGCCGCCTACGAGCAGTACTTC.